These 14 T cell receptor beta chains came from one sample sequenced in a study of shared T cell receptors in the human thymus. The assay was immunoSEQ multiplex PCR, and TCRdb's table has in-frame clones only and misses some. The sample includes more than 550,000 clones, around 87% of them seen just once. The data also belong to a second study, concerning human thymus T cells.

What was sequenced was thymocytes. These receptors came from a boy in the first two years of life with a congenital heart defect.

J is TRBJ2-5 and V is TRBV29-1, with D tentatively TRBD2 (7 bases). The CDR3 runs 17 residues. V dropped 0 bases and J dropped 9 bases, with 26 bases sitting between them. CDR1 is SQVTM and CDR2 is ANQGSEA in the germline V gene. The CDR3 coding sequence is TGCAGCGTTGAAGATCTCAATCGGGACAAGGCCGCGGGGGCCCAGTACTTC. It specifies CSVEDLNRDKAAGAQYF. The full variable domain, rest sourced from reference TRBV29-1 and TRBJ2-5, is SAVISQKPSRDICQRGTSLTIQCQVDSQVTMMFWYRQQPGQSLTLIATANQGSEATYESGFVIDKFPISRPNLTFSTLTVSNMSPEDSSIYLCSVEDLNRDKAAGAQYFGPGTRLLVL.

This clone was counted only a few times. The V call is TRBV7-6, the J call TRBJ1-1; weak D call: TRBD1 (5 bases). This CDR3 is built from 13 residues. The germline V gene has CDR1 SGHVS and CDR2 FNYEAQ. The germline V and J ends were trimmed by 5 bases and 1 base, with 8 bases remaining between them. The CDR3 nucleotides read TGTGCCAGCAGCGTCGACAGGAACACTGAAGCTTTCTTT. Its protein is CASSVDRNTEAFF.

The chain is built from TRBV5-1 and TRBJ2-7; 7 bases are shared with TRBD1. The V gene end was trimmed by 4 bases and the J gene end by 2 bases; junction bases not matched to a gene: 6. Germline CDR1 SGHRS, CDR2 YFSETQ. The CDR3 runs to 14 residues. CDR3 sequence (DNA): TGCGCCAGCAGCGGCTACGGGACAGCCTACGAGCAGTACTTC. It is translated as CASSGYGTAYEQYF.

A single count supports this clone. The chain joins TRBV4-3 to TRBJ1-1; no firm D call. The ends were cut back, 0 bases at V and 4 bases at J, with 12 bases in the middle. Germline V gene lookup returns CDR1 LGHNA and CDR2 YSLEER. The CDR3 loop spans 15 amino acids. The CDR3 DNA sequence: TGCGCCAGCAGCCAAGACAGCGCCGGTGGCACTGAAGCTTTCTTT. Translating gives CASSQDSAGGTEAFF.

The chain carries TRBV9 and TRBJ2-7; TRBD2 matches 9 bases. Germline V gives CDR1 SGDLS, CDR2 YYNGEE. The CDR3 extends over 14 amino acids. The junction had 4 bases not matched to a gene; V was cut back by 3 bases and J by 3 bases. CDR3 in DNA: TGTGCCAGCAGCGCTAGCGGGAAAGGCTACGAGCAGTACTTC. Protein sequence: CASSASGKGYEQYF.

The CDR3 is CASSLYKGGRETQYF. CDR3 nucleotides: TGTGCCAGCAGTTTATACAAGGGTGGGAGAGAGACCCAGTACTTC. The chain uses TRBV27 and TRBJ2-5; TRBD2 is a possible D gene (5 bases). There are 15 residues in the CDR3. The V end was cut by 1 base, the J end by 4 bases, with 13 bases between. The germline V gene encodes CDR1 MNHEY and CDR2 SMNVEV (reference sequence).

The chain couples TRBV7-3 to TRBJ1-2; D may be TRBD1 (5 bases). Germline V CDR1 and CDR2: SGHTA, FQGTGA. This CDR3 has 13 residues. The V end lost 2 bases, the J end lost 6 bases, and 10 bases lay between the germline ends. The CDR3 sequence: CASSLPGFDGYTF. The CDR3 DNA is TGTGCCAGCAGCTTACCAGGGTTCGATGGCTACACCTTC.

This clone showed up just a few times. V and J are TRBV14 and TRBJ2-7; the D gene is possibly TRBD1 (6 bases). CDR1 SGHDN and CDR2 FVKESK come from the germline V gene. This CDR3 has 12 amino acids. Trimming left V 8 bases short and J 6 bases short, with 14 bases between. This CDR3 reads CASRGSGAEQYF. The CDR3 DNA reads TGTGCCAGCCGGGGATCAGGGGCCGAGCAGTACTTC.

The rearrangement links TRBV5-1 to TRBJ2-5; TRBD1 matches at 9 bases. TRBJ2-7 matches the DNA end more closely, so the J call is doubtful. CDR3 length equals 14 residues. CDR1 and CDR2 from the germline V gene are SGHRS and YFSETQ. The CDR3 bases are TGCGCCAGCAGCTTCCGGGACAGGGAGCGCGAGCAGTACTTC. It translates to CASSFRDREREQYF.

J is TRBJ2-1 and V is TRBV4-3; D perhaps matches TRBD1 (6 bases). The V gene's germline CDR1 is LGHNA and CDR2 YSLEER. Deletions cut 3 bases from V and 8 bases from J, with 11 bases between. The CDR3 length is 13 residues. The CDR3 is CASSQGRGDEQFF. CDR3 nucleotide sequence: TGCGCCAGCAGCCAGGGCAGGGGAGATGAGCAGTTCTTC.

The chain carries TRBV7-6 and TRBJ2-7; no clear D gene. Germline CDR1 and CDR2: SGHVS and FNYEAQ. The CDR3 has 12 amino acids. Trimming pared 5 bases from V and 5 bases from J, leaving 10 bases between. The CDR3 DNA is TGTGCCAGCAGCCCCGGTGGGCACGAGCAGTACTTC. Its protein product is CASSPGGHEQYF.

The genes are TRBV7-9 and TRBJ1-2; D might be TRBD1 (6 bases). Trimming took 5 bases from V and 6 from J, leaving 19 bases between them. This CDR3 comprises 15 residues. Per germline, CDR1 SEHNR and CDR2 FQNEAQ (reference sequence). CDR3 amino acids: CASSPRNRDDHGYTF. CDR3 nucleotides: TGTGCCAGCAGCCCGCGGAACAGGGACGATCATGGCTACACCTTC.

The chain has TRBV9 and TRBJ2-1; 13 nucleotides line up with TRBD2. CDR1 is SGDLS and CDR2 is YYNGEE in the germline V gene. Trimming took 0 bases from V and 4 from J; bases not matched to a gene: 7. The CDR3 runs 18 residues. CDR3 amino acids: CASSVAGLAGILYNEQFF. DNA of the CDR3: TGTGCCAGCAGCGTAGCGGGACTAGCGGGGATACTATACAATGAGCAGTTCTTC.

The chain recombines TRBV5-6 with TRBJ1-6, with D unresolved. CDR1 and CDR2 from the germline V gene are SGHDT and YYEEEE. V was clipped by 0 bases and J by 7 bases, with 11 bases between them. The CDR3 has 15 amino acids. DNA for the CDR3: TGTGCCAGCAGCTTGGAAACGGGATGGAATTCACCCCTCCACTTT. Amino acid sequence: CASSLETGWNSPLHF. The full variable domain, with the rest looked up from reference TRBV5-6 and TRBJ1-6, is DAGVTQSPTHLIKTRGQQVTLRCSPKSGHDTVSWYQQALGQGPQFIFQYYEEEERQRGNFPDRFSGHQFPNYSSELNVNALLLGDSALYLCASSLETGWNSPLHFGNGTRLTVT.